This T cell receptor (beta chain) is drawn from a study of T cell responses to AZD1222 COVID-19 vaccine. For this clone: The antigen remains undetermined.

The repertoire was sequenced with immunoSEQ multiplex PCR; TCRdb's copy has only in-frame clones and lacks some. The repertoire includes approximately 140,000 clones, approximately 92% of them detected once, and roughly 3.1% sits in the top ten. CDR1 and CDR2 from the germline V gene are LNHDA and SQIVND (reference sequence). V was trimmed by 0 bases and J by 4 bases, leaving 13 bases between them. The CDR3 covers 16 residues. Study findings and constraints: Clonal diversity may have been underestimated in mostly white British donors. Within unmutated variant regions lay the reported targets of nearly half of spike-specific TCRs.

The sample consisted of peripheral blood, taken 28 days after the second AZD1222 dose. The clonotype comes from an adult who received the AZD1222 COVID-19 vaccine. This chain joins TRBV19 and TRBJ2-1; D is uncertain. The CDR3 nucleotides read TGTGCCAGTAGTATAGATATAGGTTGGGGTTACAATGAGCAGTTCTTC. As protein: CASSIDIGWGYNEQFF.